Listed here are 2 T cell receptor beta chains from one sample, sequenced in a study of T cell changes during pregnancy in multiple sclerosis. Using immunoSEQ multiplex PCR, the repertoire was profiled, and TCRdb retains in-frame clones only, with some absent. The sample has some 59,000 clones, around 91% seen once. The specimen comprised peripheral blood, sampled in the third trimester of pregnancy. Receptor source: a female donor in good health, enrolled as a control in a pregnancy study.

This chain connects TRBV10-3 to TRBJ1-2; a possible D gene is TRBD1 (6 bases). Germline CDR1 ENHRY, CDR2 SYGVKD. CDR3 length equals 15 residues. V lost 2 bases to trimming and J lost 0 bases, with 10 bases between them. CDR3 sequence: CAISEGGRANYGYTF. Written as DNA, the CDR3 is TGTGCCATCAGTGAGGGGGGCAGGGCTAACTATGGCTACACCTTC.

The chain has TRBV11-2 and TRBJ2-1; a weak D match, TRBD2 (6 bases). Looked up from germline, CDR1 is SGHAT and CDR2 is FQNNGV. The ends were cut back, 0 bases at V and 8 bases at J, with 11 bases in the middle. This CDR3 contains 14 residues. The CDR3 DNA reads TGTGCCAGCAGCTTAGACCACGGGAGCTATGAGCAGTTCTTC. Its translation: CASSLDHGSYEQFF. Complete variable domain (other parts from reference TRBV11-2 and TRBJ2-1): EAGVAQSPRYKIIEKRQSVAFWCNPISGHATLYWYQQILGQGPKLLIQFQNNGVVDDSQLPKDRFSAERLKGVDSTLKIQPAKLEDSAVYLCASSLDHGSYEQFFGPGTRLTVL.